The 24 T cell receptor beta chains reported below all come from one sample, sequenced in a study of CD8 T cells in ankylosing spondylitis. Regarding the study as a whole: Made up of about eight highly homologous variants, a TCR beta motif appeared characteristic of ankylosing spondylitis blood.

The antigens for these receptors are not known. TCRdb re-analysed the 5' RACE reads in MiXCR, keeping a single row per CDR3 protein. The table has 350,000 to 550,000 distinct CDR3 sequences, about 25% seen once. The sequencing sample was made of blood, either unsorted or a sorted T cell fraction (not recorded which). Every receptor here comes from a male donor with ankylosing spondylitis.

The CDR3 loop reads CAWRPKGAGTQYF. The CDR3, as DNA: TGTGCCTGGAGGCCTAAAGGAGCTGGTACGCAGTATTTT. The chain recombines TRBV30 with TRBJ2-3; D uncertain. The V end was cut by 3 bases, the J end by 8 bases, with 15 bases between. Germline assignment: CDR1 GTSNPN and CDR2 SVGIG (reference sequence). This CDR3 region has 13 residues. Together with reference TRBV30 and TRBJ2-3, the CDR3 gives the full variable domain: SQTIHQWPATLVQPVGSPLSLECTVEGTSNPNLYWYRQAAGRGLQLLFYSVGIGQISSEVPQNLSASRPQDRQFILSSKKLLLSDSGFYLCAWRPKGAGTQYFGPGTRLTVL.

This clonotype was seen more than once but under ten times. The CDR3 reads CSVEFGSEAFF. Here the CDR3 DNA reads TGCAGCGTTGAATTCGGCAGTGAAGCTTTCTTT. This sequence joins TRBV29-1 and TRBJ1-1; unclear D gene. The CDR3 has 11 residues. Germline CDR1 is SQVTM and CDR2 is ANQGSEA. The V and J ends lost 2 bases and 7 bases respectively, with 8 bases between them.

Only a few counts were recorded for this clonotype. This rearrangement joins TRBV5-5 to TRBJ1-4; D remains ambiguous. Germline values: CDR1 SGHKS, CDR2 YYEKEE (reference sequence). Trimming took 1 base from V and 5 from J, leaving 12 bases between them. CDR3 length: 15 residues. CDR3 region: CASSLIGSQNEKLFF. CDR3 bases: TGTGCCAGCAGCTTGATTGGGTCTCAGAATGAAAAACTGTTTTTT.

A note on this clonotype: Its ends do not fully match the called genes, so a read error is possible. The V gene is TRBV20-1, the J gene TRBJ2-3; 12 nucleotides match TRBD2. The CDR3 contains 17 residues. Germline V gene lookup returns CDR1 DFQATT and CDR2 SNEGSKA (reference sequence). This CDR3 is CSALLAGGNIYTDKQYF. CDR3 nucleotides: TGCAGTGCCCTTCTAGCGGGAGGGAATATATACACAGATAAGCAGTATTTT.

The chain combines TRBV4-2 with TRBJ2-1; 9 bases align to TRBD2. Germline CDR1 reads LGHNA; CDR2 reads YNFKEQ. V lost 4 bases and J lost 4; bases outside the gene matches: 5. This CDR3 has 15 amino acids. The CDR3 DNA is TGTGCCAGCAGCCCTCGGACTAGCGCTTACAATGAGCAGTTCTTC. Translating gives CASSPRTSAYNEQFF.

This clonotype was counted between two and nine times. The J gene is TRBJ2-1, the V gene TRBV20-1; TRBD1 matches 11 bases. Unmatched junction bases numbered 1, after V lost 3 bases and J lost 0 bases. The CDR3 is made up of 15 amino acids. Germline CDR1 is DFQATT and CDR2 is SNEGSKA (reference sequence). The CDR3, as DNA: TGCAGTGCTAGGGGACAGGGGGGCTCCTACAATGAGCAGTTCTTC. Residues: CSARGQGGSYNEQFF.

The chain has TRBV5-5 and TRBJ2-3; D possibly corresponds to TRBD1 (5 bases). In germline, CDR1 is SGHKS, CDR2 YYEKEE (reference sequence). Trimming removed 0 bases at V and 4 bases at J, with 12 bases between. CDR3 size: 15 residues. CDR3 in amino acids: CASSLEGNPADTQYF. CDR3 in DNA: TGTGCCAGCAGCTTGGAGGGGAACCCCGCAGATACGCAGTATTTT.

This clonotype was recorded a few times. The genes are TRBV20-1 and TRBJ2-5, with 7 bases aligning to TRBD2. Germline V lookup: CDR1 DFQATT, CDR2 SNEGSKA (reference sequence). J was trimmed by 3 bases and V by 6 bases; bases with no gene match: 10. The CDR3 is made up of 14 amino acids. The DNA of the CDR3 is TGCAGTGCCCCCCTTCTGGCGGGAGAAGAGACCCAGTACTTC. Its protein product is CSAPLLAGEETQYF.

Only a few counts were recorded for this clonotype. The V and J genes are TRBV5-1 and TRBJ2-1; TRBD2 agrees at 7 bases. The CDR3 is made up of 16 amino acids. The germline CDR1 and CDR2 sequences are SGHRS and YFSETQ. The trim removed 0 bases at V and 5 bases at J, leaving 8 bases unmatched. CDR3 amino acids: CASSLGLAEVNNEQFF. The CDR3 nucleotides are TGCGCCAGCAGCTTGGGCCTAGCGGAGGTAAACAATGAGCAGTTCTTC.

CDR3 coding DNA: TGCGCCAGCAGCCCCGCGGGGAATAAGGGAGATACGCAGTATTTT. Encoded protein: CASSPAGNKGDTQYF. The rearrangement joins TRBV5-1 to TRBJ2-3; D perhaps matches TRBD2 (6 bases). The CDR3 runs to 15 residues. The germline V and J ends were trimmed by 4 bases and 5 bases, with 17 bases remaining between them. Germline V gene sequence: CDR1 SGHRS, CDR2 YFSETQ.

This chain uses TRBV27 with TRBJ2-7; D is possibly TRBD1 (6 bases). The CDR3 is 17 residues long. Trimming stripped 2 bases from V and 4 bases from J, with 21 bases between. The germline V gene encodes CDR1 MNHEY and CDR2 SMNVEV (reference sequence). The CDR3, as DNA: TGTGCCAGCAGTTTACCCCCACCTCTACAGGGAGAGTACGAGCAGTACGTC. Translation: CASSLPPPLQGEYEQYV.

This clonotype was recorded a few times. The chain carries TRBV7-9 and TRBJ2-3; D is undetermined. The CDR3 runs 13 residues. Germline V gene data show CDR1 as SEHNR and CDR2 as FQNEAQ (reference sequence). Trimming left V 1 base short and J 8 bases short, with 10 bases between. The CDR3 sequence is CASSLEPGPTQYF. The DNA of the CDR3 is TGTGCCAGCAGCTTAGAGCCTGGCCCTACGCAGTATTTT.

The rearrangement links TRBV3-1 to TRBJ1-3; D is possibly TRBD1 (6 bases). The CDR3 consists of 16 residues. The germline V gene has CDR1 LGHDT and CDR2 YNNKEL (reference sequence). V lost 4 bases and J 0 bases, leaving 13 bases between the germline ends. CDR3 coding DNA: TGTGCCAGCAGCCTCAACCAGGGGAGCTCTGGAAACACCATATATTTT. As protein: CASSLNQGSSGNTIYF.

A few counts support this clonotype. V is TRBV6-2 or TRBV6-3 and J is TRBJ2-1; 9 bases match TRBD1. CDR1 and CDR2 from the germline V gene are MNHEY and SVGEGT. V lost 2 bases to trimming and J lost 9 bases; unmatched junction nucleotides: 11. There are 16 residues in the CDR3. CDR3 in amino acids: CASSYPPGQGKGEQFF. Here the CDR3 DNA reads TGTGCCAGCAGTTACCCTCCGGGACAGGGTAAAGGTGAGCAGTTCTTC.

This chain connects TRBV20-1 to TRBJ2-2, with TRBD2 matching 11 bases. The germline gives CDR1 DFQATT, CDR2 SNEGSKA (reference sequence). With 0 bases clipped from V and 5 bases from J, the junction kept 2 bases outside the gene matches. The CDR3 is 15 amino acids. In DNA, the CDR3 is TGCAGTGCTAGAGATAGACTAGCGGGAACCGGGGAGCTGTTTTTT. It yields the protein CSARDRLAGTGELFF.

The chain carries TRBV7-2 and TRBJ2-7, with D tentatively TRBD2 (6 bases). CDR3 length: 17 amino acids. With 5 bases removed from V and 0 bases from J, the gap between germline ends came to 20 bases. Germline lookup yields CDR1 SGHTA and CDR2 FQGNSA. The CDR3 region has the DNA TGTGCCAGCAGCCATAATCTTAGGGACTTCAGCTCCTACGAGCAGTACTTC. It translates to CASSHNLRDFSSYEQYF.

The chain carries TRBV12-5 and TRBJ2-1; 8 bases align to TRBD2. There are 12 residues in the CDR3. The germline CDR1 and CDR2 sequences are LGHNT and FRNRAP. Trimming took 10 bases from V and 15 from J; bases not matched to a gene: 14. In DNA form, the CDR3 reads TGTGCTATTCGGGAGGGGGGGGAGAAGTGGTTCTTC. It codes for CAIREGGEKWFF.

The genes are TRBV20-1 and TRBJ2-1; a possible D gene is TRBD2 (6 bases). This CDR3 spans 18 amino acids. Germline V CDR1 and CDR2: DFQATT, SNEGSKA (reference sequence). V lost 3 bases to trimming and J lost 2 bases, with 23 bases between them. The CDR3 here is CSASAYWTTLRPYNEQFF. The CDR3 nucleotides read TGCAGTGCTAGTGCATACTGGACTACTCTTCGGCCCTACAATGAGCAGTTCTTC.

This clonotype was observed a handful of times. The V call is TRBV7-2, the J call TRBJ2-7; TRBD1 is a possible D gene (6 bases). Germline CDR1 reads SGHTA; CDR2 reads FQGNSA. V was cut by 5 bases and J by 3 bases, with 20 bases left in between. The CDR3 is 16 residues long. Written as DNA, the CDR3 is TGTGCCAGCAGCCCTGGGGGCGCTGGGGGATTCTACGAGCAGTACGTC. Amino acids: CASSPGGAGGFYEQYV.

The V call is TRBV20-1, the J call TRBJ2-7, with D maybe TRBD1 (6 bases). Trimming removed 3 bases at V and 5 bases at J, with 26 bases between. CDR3 length: 17 amino acids. Per the germline V gene, CDR1 is DFQATT and CDR2 is SNEGSKA (reference sequence). The CDR3, as DNA: TGCAGTGCTAGGTCGGTGAGGGGGAATTCCCTTTGGGACGAGCAGTACTTC. Translation gives CSARSVRGNSLWDEQYF.

This clonotype was observed a handful of times. CDR3 residues: CSAPAVDTQYF. For the CDR3, the DNA is TGCAGTGCCCCCGCAGTGGATACGCAGTATTTT. The gene calls are TRBV20-1 and TRBJ2-3; D is ambiguous. Germline V gives CDR1 DFQATT, CDR2 SNEGSKA (reference sequence). CDR3 size: 11 residues. Between the trimmed V and J ends, which lost 6 bases and 6 bases, there was a span of 10 bases.

The chain employs TRBV4-1 and TRBJ2-5; 8 nucleotides line up with TRBD1. Germline V gives CDR1 MGHRA, CDR2 YSYEKL. The CDR3 spans 14 residues. Unmatched junction bases numbered 5, after V lost 3 bases and J lost 5 bases. This CDR3 is CASSQDRDWETQYF. For the CDR3, the DNA is TGCGCCAGCAGCCAGGACAGGGATTGGGAGACCCAGTACTTC.

The CDR3 sequence: CASSLVAKTDTQYF. CDR3 nucleotides: TGTGCCAGCAGCTTAGTTGCCAAGACAGATACGCAGTATTTT. V gene TRBV7-2 combines with J gene TRBJ2-3; no reliable D call. This CDR3 region has 14 residues. Germline V gives CDR1 SGHTA, CDR2 FQGNSA. The V gene lost 1 base and the J gene lost 3 bases, with 8 bases spanning the gap.

This clonotype was found a few times. The genes are TRBV3-1 and TRBJ2-7; TRBD1 matches at 8 bases. Germline V gene sequence: CDR1 LGHDT, CDR2 YNNKEL (reference sequence). The CDR3 covers 14 residues. Unmatched junction bases numbered 4, after V lost 1 base and J lost 5 bases. CDR3 region: CASSQGRTGNEQYV. CDR3 in DNA: TGTGCCAGCAGCCAAGGGAGGACAGGGAACGAGCAGTACGTC.